The sequence of this T cell receptor (beta chain) was determined in a study of T cells in women clearing cervical HPV infection. Study findings and constraints: TRBV6-7 relative abundance averaged about 0.11% in cases and less than 0.2% in controls.

CDR1 and CDR2 (germline): LGHNA, YNFKEQ. This CDR3 spans 14 amino acids. Remarks on this clone: Its antigen remains unknown. One end of the junction varies from germline; a read error may be responsible. Coverage ceases 3 residues before the CDR3 finishes, and the germline J gene fills in the end.

Measured with immunoSEQ multiplex PCR; TCRdb has only the in-frame clones, and not every one. The table lists tens of thousands of clones, with about 4.5% in the top ten. Source material: blood buffy coat. The chain has TRBV4-2 and TRBJ1-6; 10 bases are shared with TRBD1. The sequence derives from a woman between 18 and 69 years old with a cervical HPV16 infection that either progressed to CIN3+ or cleared (not recorded which). The part of the CDR3 DNA that was read is TGCGCCAGCAGCCAGACAGGGGGCGATGCACCC. It is translated as CASSQTGGDAP. Given in full, the CDR3 is CASSQTGGDAPLHF.